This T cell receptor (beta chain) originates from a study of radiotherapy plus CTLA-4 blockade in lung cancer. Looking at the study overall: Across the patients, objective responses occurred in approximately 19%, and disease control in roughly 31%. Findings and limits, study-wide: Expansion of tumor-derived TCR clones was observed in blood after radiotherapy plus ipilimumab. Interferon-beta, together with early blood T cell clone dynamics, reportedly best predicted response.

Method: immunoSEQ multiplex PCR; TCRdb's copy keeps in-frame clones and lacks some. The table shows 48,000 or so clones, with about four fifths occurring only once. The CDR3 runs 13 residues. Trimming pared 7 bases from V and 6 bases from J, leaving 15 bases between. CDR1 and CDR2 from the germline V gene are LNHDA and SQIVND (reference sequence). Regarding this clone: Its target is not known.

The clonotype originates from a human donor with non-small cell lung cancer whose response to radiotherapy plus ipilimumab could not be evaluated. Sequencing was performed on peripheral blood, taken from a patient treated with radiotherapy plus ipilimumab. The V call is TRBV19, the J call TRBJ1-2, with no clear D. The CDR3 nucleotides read TGTGCCAGTACCGAAGGACTGACTGATGGCTACACCTTC. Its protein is CASTEGLTDGYTF.